The clone carrying this T cell receptor (beta chain) was counted many times. Its target is unknown. This record comes from a study of neurological immune-mediated disorders. Findings and limits, study-wide: The highest TCR clonal expansion occurred in HTLV-1-associated myelopathy; multiple sclerosis fell below healthy controls.

The making of cDNA relied on 5'RACE with 10-nucleotide random UMIs. MiXCR was run by TCRdb on the 5' RACE reads, yielding one entry per CDR3 protein. The repertoire includes about 59,000 distinct CDR3 sequences, more than 20% of them detected once, and about 4.3% sits in the top ten. Germline V gene lookup returns CDR1 SQVTM and CDR2 ANQGSEA. V lost 2 bases and J lost 1, with 7 bases in between. There are 13 residues in the CDR3. The time point here: technical triplicate 2. The sequenced sample was PBMCs. The J gene is TRBJ2-3, the V gene TRBV29-1, with D possibly matching TRBD2 (6 bases). This TCR derives from a man in his 60s with HTLV-1-associated myelopathy (HAM/TSP). The CDR3 reads CSVETGGTDTQYF. In DNA form, the CDR3 reads TGCAGCGTTGAAACGGGGGGCACAGATACGCAGTATTTT.